These 16 T cell receptor beta chains originate from one sample sequenced in a study of T cells in Graves' hyperthyroidism and ophthalmopathy. Amplified regions were TCR beta CDR3 sequences from RNA transcripts. Primed by the HTBI set, a first-round RT-PCR was run on the TCR CDR3. TCRdb itself ran the multiplex PCR reads through MiXCR, one entry per CDR3 protein. The table includes hundreds of thousands of distinct CDR3 sequences, 13% to 15% detected once. Sequenced input: blood. These TCRs come from a woman aged 18-29 years with Graves' hyperthyroidism.

There are many counts of this clonotype. This chain uses TRBV7-3 with TRBJ2-1, with D possibly matching TRBD2 (5 bases). CDR1 is SGHTA, CDR2 FQGTGA, per germline. Trimming removed 5 bases from V and 4 bases from J, with 18 bases in between. This CDR3 has 16 amino acids. CDR3 protein: CASSRVTGNPYNEQFF. The DNA for the CDR3 is TGTGCCAGCAGCCGCGTGACCGGGAACCCTTACAATGAGCAGTTCTTC.

There are many counts of this clonotype. The chain employs TRBV30 and TRBJ2-5; 8 bases are a match to TRBD1. V was pared by 3 bases and J by 2 bases, with 8 bases of the junction left unmatched. The CDR3 covers 15 residues. Germline V lookup: CDR1 GTSNPN, CDR2 SVGIG (reference sequence). CDR3 nucleotides: TGTGCCTGGAGCGGTCAGGGGGCGGGACAAGAGACCCAGTACTTC. It specifies CAWSGQGAGQETQYF.

The gene calls are TRBV10-3 and TRBJ2-7, with D tentatively TRBD1 (6 bases). V lost 4 bases and J lost 2, with 12 bases in between. CDR3 length: 14 amino acids. Germline V gene sequence: CDR1 ENHRY, CDR2 SYGVKD. The CDR3 loop reads CAISADSSTYEQYF. Written as DNA, the CDR3 is TGTGCCATCAGTGCGGACAGTTCCACCTACGAGCAGTACTTC.

The J gene is TRBJ1-2, the V gene TRBV5-1; D remains ambiguous. Germline CDR1 is SGHRS and CDR2 is YFSETQ. With 3 bases removed from V and 3 bases from J, the gap between germline ends came to 9 bases. The CDR3 runs to 13 residues. CDR3 amino acids: CASSSAVDYGYTF. The CDR3 coding sequence is TGCGCCAGCAGCTCGGCAGTCGACTATGGCTACACCTTC. Using reference TRBV5-1 and TRBJ1-2 for the parts outside the CDR3, the full variable domain is KAGVTQTPRYLIKTRGQQVTLSCSPISGHRSVSWYQQTPGQGLQFLFEYFSETQRNKGNFPGRFSGRQFSNSRSEMNVSTLELGDSALYLCASSSAVDYGYTFGSGTRLTVV.

Many counts were recorded for this clonotype. The rearrangement links TRBV11-2 to TRBJ2-1; a possible D gene is TRBD2 (5 bases). The germline V gene has CDR1 SGHAT and CDR2 FQNNGV. The V and J ends lost 0 bases and 5 bases respectively, with 17 bases between them. This CDR3 is 17 amino acids long. The chain's CDR3 is CASSLDLRLAENNEQFF. CDR3 sequence (DNA): TGTGCCAGCAGCTTAGACCTCCGTCTAGCCGAGAACAATGAGCAGTTCTTC.

This rearrangement joins TRBV7-8 to TRBJ1-2; no reliable D call. In germline, CDR1 is SGHVS, CDR2 FQNEAQ. V lost 5 bases and J lost 1, with 11 bases in between. The CDR3 runs to 14 residues. CDR3 residues: CASSPPGFNYGYTF. The CDR3 nucleotides read TGTGCCAGCAGCCCGCCGGGCTTTAACTATGGCTACACCTTC.

The J gene is TRBJ2-7, the V gene TRBV5-5; D gene uncertain. The CDR3 is 13 amino acids. The germline V gene has CDR1 SGHKS and CDR2 YYEKEE (reference sequence). The V and J ends lost 5 bases and 1 base respectively, with 10 bases between them. DNA for the CDR3: TGTGCCAGCAGTCCGGCCGTGTCCTACGAGCAGTACTTC. Translating it yields CASSPAVSYEQYF. Full variable domain (outside the CDR3, taken from reference TRBV5-5 and TRBJ2-7): DAGVTQSPTHLIKTRGQQVTLRCSPISGHKSVSWYQQVLGQGPQFIFQYYEKEERGRGNFPDRFSARQFPNYSSELNVNALLLGDSALYLCASSPAVSYEQYFGPGTRLTVT.

This clonotype was seen a handful of times. V gene TRBV12-3 or TRBV12-4 combines with J gene TRBJ2-7, with TRBD1 identical over 11 bases. Trimming took 2 bases from V and 3 from J; bases not matched to a gene: 6. The CDR3 is 16 amino acids. The CDR3 DNA reads as TGTGCCAGCAGTTTACGACCCGGGACAGGGGGCTACGAGCAGTACTTC. Protein: CASSLRPGTGGYEQYF.

V usage is TRBV4-1 and J usage is TRBJ2-1, with D maybe TRBD2 (5 bases). This CDR3 is built from 15 residues. The germline V and J ends were trimmed by 0 bases and 2 bases, with 8 bases remaining between them. The germline gives CDR1 MGHRA, CDR2 YSYEKL. The CDR3 nucleotides are TGCGCCAGCAGCCAAGAACTAGTCCCCTACAATGAGCAGTTCTTC. Protein sequence: CASSQELVPYNEQFF.

This clonotype was counted at least ten times. The rearrangement uses TRBV12-3 or TRBV12-4 and TRBJ2-7, with TRBD1 as a possible D gene (5 bases). This CDR3 is built from 13 residues. V was pared by 6 bases and J by 7 bases, with 16 bases between. CDR3 amino acids: CASSPRPKGEQYF. Here the CDR3 DNA reads TGTGCCAGCAGCCCTCGCCCCAAGGGGGAGCAGTACTTC.

This clonotype showed up just a few times. The V call is TRBV11-2, the J call TRBJ1-2, with unresolved D. Germline V lookup: CDR1 SGHAT, CDR2 FQNNGV. CDR3 length: 15 residues. Deletions cut 4 bases from V and 8 bases from J, with 20 bases between. CDR3: CASSSPSGKMGGYTF. CDR3 nucleotide sequence: TGTGCCAGCAGCTCCCCTTCGGGGAAGATGGGCGGCTACACCTTC.

The J gene is TRBJ2-4, the V gene TRBV12-3 or TRBV12-4; a possible D gene is TRBD2 (6 bases). V lost 6 bases and J lost 6, with 12 bases in between. The CDR3 covers 13 residues. CDR3 bases: TGTGCCAGCAGATCCGGGACTCCAAACATTCAGTACTTC. Amino acids: CASRSGTPNIQYF.

This clonotype was detected ten times or more. This chain links TRBV7-9 with TRBJ2-7; the match to TRBD2 covers 7 bases. The junction had 8 bases not matched to a gene; V was cut back by 6 bases and J by 0 bases. Germline lookup yields CDR1 SEHNR and CDR2 FQNEAQ (reference sequence). The CDR3 contains 15 residues. The CDR3 sequence is CASRGGSGNSYEQYF. The CDR3 nucleotides read TGTGCCAGCAGAGGCGGGAGCGGGAACTCCTACGAGCAGTACTTC. Drawing the rest from reference TRBV7-9 and TRBJ2-7, the complete variable domain is DTGVSQNPRHKITKRGQNVTFRCDPISEHNRLYWYRQTLGQGPEFLTYFQNEAQLEKSRLLSDRFSAERPKGSFSTLEIQRTEQGDSAMYLCASRGGSGNSYEQYFGPGTRLTVT.

This clonotype showed up many times. The chain joins TRBV3-1 to TRBJ1-6; no clear D gene. Germline loops: CDR1 LGHDT, CDR2 YNNKEL (reference sequence). CDR3 length: 16 amino acids. Trimming left V 0 bases short and J 7 bases short, with 13 bases between. The CDR3 region has the DNA TGTGCCAGCAGCCAAGATGCAAACCGGCAGAATTCACCCCTCCACTTT. It specifies CASSQDANRQNSPLHF.

This clonotype has at least ten counts. The V call is TRBV12-3 or TRBV12-4, the J call TRBJ1-4; D may be TRBD1 (5 bases). CDR3 size: 15 residues. Trimming removed 3 bases at V and 3 bases at J, with 11 bases between. The DNA for the CDR3 is TGTGCCAGCAGTTTCATCGGGACCGCTAATGAAAAACTGTTTTTT. It yields the protein CASSFIGTANEKLFF.

V is TRBV12-3 or TRBV12-4 and J is TRBJ2-2, with D maybe TRBD2 (6 bases). The CDR3 has 14 residues. Trimming pared 7 bases from V and 5 bases from J, leaving 14 bases between. The CDR3 is CASMGVGGTGELFF. The CDR3 bases are TGTGCCAGCATGGGGGTCGGAGGGACCGGGGAGCTGTTTTTT.